Described below is a single T cell receptor beta chain sequence and its context. Its antigen is unknown. This CDR3 has 12 amino acids. Germline CDR1 and CDR2: KGHSH and LQKENI. The V end lost 2 bases, the J end lost 10 bases, and 11 bases lay between the germline ends. This sample was included in a study of beta chain features in type 1 diabetes. Study-level information: The examined sorted cells totaled approximately 110 million across samples.

Notes on the study in general: Cells that show high TCR expression could be over-represented by cDNA sequencing. In all four CD4+ subsets, TCRB CDR3 length was significantly, moderately reduced in type 1 diabetes.

The sequenced template was cDNA made from the entire isolated RNA. The assay was immunoSEQ multiplex PCR, and TCRdb's table has in-frame clones only and misses some. Of about 170,000 clones in the sample, 7.8% were seen once. The chain uses TRBV18 and TRBJ2-5; weak D call: TRBD2 (7 bases). The TCR was taken from a woman aged 40-49 years with type 1 diabetes. Sequences were obtained from central memory CD4+ T cells from blood. CDR3 DNA sequence: TGTGCCAGCTCACCATCGGGGGGCGACCAGTACTTC. Its protein is CASSPSGGDQYF.